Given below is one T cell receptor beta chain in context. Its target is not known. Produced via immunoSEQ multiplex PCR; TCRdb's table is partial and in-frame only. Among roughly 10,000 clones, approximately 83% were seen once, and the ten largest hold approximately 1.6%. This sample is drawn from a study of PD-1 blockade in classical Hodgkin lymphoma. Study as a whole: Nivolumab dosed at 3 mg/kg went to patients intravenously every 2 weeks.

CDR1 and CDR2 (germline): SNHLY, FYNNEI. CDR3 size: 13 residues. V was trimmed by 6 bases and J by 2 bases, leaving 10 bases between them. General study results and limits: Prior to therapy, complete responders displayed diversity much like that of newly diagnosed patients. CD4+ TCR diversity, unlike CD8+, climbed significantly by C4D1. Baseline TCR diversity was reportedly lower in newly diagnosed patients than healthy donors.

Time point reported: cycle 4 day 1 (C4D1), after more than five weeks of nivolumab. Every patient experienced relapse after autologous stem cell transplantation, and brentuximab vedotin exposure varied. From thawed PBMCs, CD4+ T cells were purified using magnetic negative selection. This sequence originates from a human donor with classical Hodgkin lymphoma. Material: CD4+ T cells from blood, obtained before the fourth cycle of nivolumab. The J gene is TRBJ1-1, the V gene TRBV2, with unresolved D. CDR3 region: CASRVRLNTEAFF. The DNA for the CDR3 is TGTGCCAGCAGGGTTAGGCTAAACACTGAAGCTTTCTTT.